These T cell receptor beta chains were read from a single sample in a study of blood T cell repertoires in COVID-19. Produced via immunoSEQ multiplex PCR; TCRdb's table is partial and in-frame only. The sample includes some 42,000 clones, roughly 90% of them seen just once. Sequenced sample: peripheral blood. These receptors all stem from a human donor in a cohort sampled during active COVID-19. Each CDR3 is given with its conserved first and last residue. Fields, in order: D gene, CDR3 length, J gene, clone size, V gene, CDR3 DNA, CDR3 protein. D genes are given only for firm matches. Rows give clone size only sometimes, using once, few, many, or a class for an expanded clone.

. | 14 | TRBJ1-1 | . | TRBV18 | TGTGCCAGCTCACCACGGCAGGAGAACACTGAAGCTTTCTTT | CASSPRQENTEAFF
TRBD2 | 19 | TRBJ2-7 | . | TRBV6-2/TRBV6-3 | TGTGCCAGCAGTTACTCGATTCCCAGCGGGGGGAATTCTGTGTACGAGCAGTACTTC | CASSYSIPSGGNSVYEQYF
TRBD1 | 14 | TRBJ2-7 | once | TRBV9 | TGTGCCAGCAGCGTCTTCGGGGGGACAGGGGAGCAGTACTTC | CASSVFGGTGEQYF
. | 14 | TRBJ2-5 | . | TRBV4-3 | TGCGCCAGCAGCCAAACAGGCAACCAGGAGACCCAGTACTTC | CASSQTGNQETQYF
. | 13 | TRBJ1-5 | . | TRBV12-3/TRBV12-4 | TGTGCCAGCAGTTCTCGGTCCTATCAGCCCCAGCATTTT | CASSSRSYQPQHF
. | 13 | TRBJ1-1 | . | TRBV24-1 | TGTGCCACCAGTGATGCGGGTAGCACTGAAGCTTTCTTT | CATSDAGSTEAFF
TRBD1 | 15 | TRBJ1-2 | . | TRBV6-4 | TGTGCCAGCAGTATTACAGGGGCAGGGGACTATGGCTACACCTTC | CASSITGAGDYGYTF
TRBD1 | 15 | TRBJ1-2 | . | TRBV7-9 | TGTGCCAGCAGCTTAGCTGGGGACAGTTATGGTGGCTACACCTTC | CASSLAGDSYGGYTF
TRBD1 | 13 | TRBJ1-4 | . | TRBV29-1 | TGCAGCGTATCCGGACAGGGAATAGAAAAACTGTTTTTT | CSVSGQGIEKLFF
TRBD1 | 15 | TRBJ2-7 | . | TRBV15 | TGTGCCACCAGCAGAGAGTCAGGGGGCTCCTACGAGCAGTACTTC | CATSRESGGSYEQYF
TRBD1 | 18 | TRBJ2-7 | . | TRBV11-2 | TGTGCCAGCAGCAAGATAAGGGGGGGACAGGGGTCTACCTACGAGCAGTACTTC | CASSKIRGGQGSTYEQYF
. | 14 | TRBJ1-1 | . | TRBV6-2/TRBV6-3 | TGTGCCAGCAGTTACGGTCGGGGGAACACTGAAGCTTTCTTT | CASSYGRGNTEAFF
. | 13 | TRBJ2-7 | . | TRBV5-1 | TGCGCCAGCAGCGAGATGGACTCCATAGGGCAGTACTTC | CASSEMDSIGQYF
TRBD1 | 13 | TRBJ2-7 | . | TRBV6-5 | TGTGCCAGCCGGGGACAGTCAGCCTACGAGCAGTACTTC | CASRGQSAYEQYF
. | 14 | TRBJ1-1 | once | TRBV24-1 | TGTGCCACCAGTGATGGCGGAATGAACACTGAAGCTTTCTTT | CATSDGGMNTEAFF
. | 17 | TRBJ1-3 | . | TRBV11-2 | TGTGCCAGCAGCTTAGAAAGAATGGGGAGCTCTGGAAACACCATATATTTT | CASSLERMGSSGNTIYF
. | 14 | TRBJ2-7 | . | TRBV6-5 | TGTGCCAGCAGTTACTCGGCCAGATTCTCCGAGCAGTACTTC | CASSYSARFSEQYF
TRBD1 | 17 | TRBJ1-2 | . | TRBV11-2 | TGTGCCAGCAGCTCGGTTCGGGGACAGGGGGCGGTCCGTGGCTACACCTTC | CASSSVRGQGAVRGYTF
. | 15 | TRBJ1-6 | . | TRBV2 | TGTGCCAGCAGTGAACCGACAGGTTATAATTCACCCCTCCACTTT | CASSEPTGYNSPLHF
. | 15 | TRBJ1-1 | . | TRBV5-4 | TGTGCCAGCAGCTTACCTGGACACCTAAACACTGAAGCTTTCTTT | CASSLPGHLNTEAFF
TRBD2 | 16 | TRBJ2-7 | . | TRBV6-5 | TGTGCCAGCAGTTACTCGAGGGGCGGGGGACCCTACGAGCAGTACTTC | CASSYSRGGGPYEQYF
TRBD1 | 16 | TRBJ1-2 | . | TRBV9 | TGTGCCAGCAGCGTAGCTTCGGTGGGACAGGGGAATGGCTACACCTTC | CASSVASVGQGNGYTF
TRBD1 | 15 | TRBJ1-4 | . | TRBV7-2 | TGTGCCAGCAGCCTGGGGACAGGGGAGGGGGAAAAACTGTTTTTT | CASSLGTGEGEKLFF
TRBD1 | 17 | TRBJ1-6 | . | TRBV6-2/TRBV6-3 | TGTGCCAGCAGTTACCCCCGCGGACAGGATCGCAGTTCACCCCTCCACTTT | CASSYPRGQDRSSPLHF
. | 14 | TRBJ1-4 | . | TRBV6-5 | TGTGCCAGCAGTTACGGCCAGGGGACGGAAAAACTGTTTTTT | CASSYGQGTEKLFF
. | 13 | TRBJ2-7 | . | TRBV13 | TGTGCCAGCAGCTTATCGGGGGACGACGAGCAGTACTTC | CASSLSGDDEQYF
. | 15 | TRBJ1-1 | . | TRBV6-5 | TGTGCCAGCAGTTACTCGGATGGGGCAGATACTGAAGCTTTCTTT | CASSYSDGADTEAFF
. | 12 | TRBJ1-1 | . | TRBV7-9 | TGTGCCAGCAGCGTGGGGGGGATTGAAGCTTTCTTT | CASSVGGIEAFF
. | 10 | TRBJ1-2 | . | TRBV20-1 | TGCAGTGGGAAGGCAGACTCCTACACCTTC | CSGKADSYTF
TRBD1 | 13 | TRBJ1-6 | . | TRBV12-3/TRBV12-4 | TGTGCCAGCAGAGGACAGGGCCATTCACCCCTCCACTTT | CASRGQGHSPLHF
. | 15 | TRBJ2-7 | . | TRBV3-1/TRBV3-2 | TGTGCCAGCAGCCCTTTAAGCGGTCACACCTACGAGCAGTACTTC | CASSPLSGHTYEQYF
. | 16 | TRBJ1-3 | . | TRBV2 | TGTGCCAGCAGAAGCTTGGAAGGGGTTTCTGGAAACACCATATATTTT | CASRSLEGVSGNTIYF
. | 17 | TRBJ1-2 | . | TRBV4-3 | TGCGCCAGCAGCCAAGATGGAGCCCGGGAGGGGTCTTATGGCTACACCTTC | CASSQDGAREGSYGYTF